A single sample gave rise to the 29 T cell receptor beta chains below, sequenced in a study of T cell responses to AZD1222 COVID-19 vaccine. Profiled with immunoSEQ multiplex PCR; TCRdb holds only in-frame clones, not every one. This table has tens of thousands of clones, about 89% appearing once. This specimen consisted of peripheral blood, obtained on day 0 of MenACWY control vaccination. These receptors all stem from an adult in good health.

The V call is TRBV5-1, the J call TRBJ2-7, with D perhaps TRBD1 or TRBD2 (6 bases each). V was trimmed by 0 bases and J by 3 bases, leaving 13 bases between them. CDR1 is SGHRS, CDR2 YFSETQ, per germline. The CDR3 runs 15 residues. The CDR3 here is CASSLGSGASYEQYF. DNA of the CDR3: TGCGCCAGCAGCTTGGGGTCGGGGGCTAGCTACGAGCAGTACTTC.

The chain carries TRBV7-2 and TRBJ1-4; perhaps TRBD1 as D (6 bases). This CDR3 spans 14 amino acids. The V end was cut by 11 bases, the J end by 0 bases, with 13 bases between. Germline-derived CDR1 and CDR2 are SGHTA and FQGNSA. The CDR3 DNA follows: TGTGCCTCGGCCGGGGGCTCAACTAATGAAAAACTGTTTTTT. It specifies CASAGGSTNEKLFF.

The chain couples TRBV5-1 to TRBJ1-1; D unclear. The CDR3 runs 14 residues. The V gene's germline CDR1 is SGHRS and CDR2 YFSETQ. V lost 0 bases to trimming and J lost 0 bases, with 6 bases between them. The CDR3: CASSLVGMNTEAFF. The CDR3 bases are TGCGCCAGCAGCTTGGTAGGCATGAACACTGAAGCTTTCTTT.

The rearrangement joins TRBV7-9 to TRBJ2-5; the D gene is possibly TRBD2 (5 bases). V shed 7 bases and J shed 5 bases, with 17 bases lying between them. The CDR3 extends over 14 amino acids. Germline V gives CDR1 SEHNR, CDR2 FQNEAQ (reference sequence). Here the CDR3 DNA reads TGTGCCAGCAACCACCTGGCTAGCTTGGAGACCCAGTACTTC. As protein: CASNHLASLETQYF.

V usage is TRBV7-9 and J usage is TRBJ2-7, with 11 positions matching TRBD1. Germline values: CDR1 SEHNR, CDR2 FQNEAQ (reference sequence). V was pared by 3 bases and J by 4 bases, with 5 bases of the junction left unmatched. The CDR3 sequence is 15 residues long. The DNA of the CDR3 is TGTGCCAGCAGCTTCCCGGGACAGGGGGGGTACGAGCAGTACTTC. Translated: CASSFPGQGGYEQYF.

The chain carries TRBV28 and TRBJ1-5; no reliable D call. Germline V gives CDR1 MDHEN, CDR2 SYDVKM. V lost 3 bases to trimming and J lost 7 bases, with 13 bases between them. This CDR3 has 14 residues. This CDR3 is CASSFTIEVQPQHF. The CDR3 DNA is TGTGCCAGCAGTTTCACAATAGAGGTGCAGCCCCAGCATTTT.

The J gene is TRBJ2-4, the V gene TRBV5-1, with D tentatively TRBD1 (6 bases). The V gene lost 4 bases and the J gene lost 9 bases, with 11 bases spanning the gap. Germline V gene lookup returns CDR1 SGHRS and CDR2 YFSETQ. The CDR3 is 12 amino acids. CDR3 DNA sequence: TGCGCCAGCAGCCAGGGGTCGCGCATTCAGTACTTC. Translation gives CASSQGSRIQYF.

This chain connects TRBV28 to TRBJ2-6, with unresolved D. Trimming cost V 7 bases and J 0 bases, with 7 bases left between them. CDR3 size: 14 residues. The germline CDR1 and CDR2 sequences are MDHEN and SYDVKM. The CDR3 protein is CASTPSSGANVLTF. For the CDR3, the DNA is TGTGCCAGCACCCCGTCCTCTGGGGCCAACGTCCTGACTTTC.

CDR3: CASSPSTGNTEAFF. As DNA, the CDR3 is TGTGCCAGCAGTCCGTCGACGGGGAACACTGAAGCTTTCTTT. This chain connects TRBV27 to TRBJ1-1, with no clear D. In germline, CDR1 is MNHEY, CDR2 SMNVEV (reference sequence). There are 14 residues in the CDR3. Trimming took 5 bases from V and 1 from J, leaving 11 bases between them.

This clone turned up a few times. The chain employs TRBV21-1 and TRBJ1-6. TRBV21-1 is labeled a pseudogene. The CDR3 is 14 amino acids. This CDR3 is CASSKATARSPLHF. CDR3 DNA: TGTGCCAGCAGCAAAGCTACGGCCCGGTCACCCCTCCACTTT.

V and J are TRBV27 and TRBJ1-1, with D perhaps matching TRBD1 (5 bases). The germline CDR1 and CDR2 sequences are MNHEY and SMNVEV (reference sequence). The CDR3 has 17 residues. V lost 5 bases to trimming and J lost 1 base, with 20 bases between them. This CDR3 is CASSLSGQGVKNTEAFF. The CDR3 DNA reads TGTGCCAGCAGTCTCTCAGGCCAGGGAGTGAAGAACACTGAAGCTTTCTTT.

This clone was recorded only once. The chain employs TRBV5-1 and TRBJ2-1; TRBD1 or TRBD2 may be the D gene (5 bases each). The CDR3 totals 15 residues. In germline, CDR1 is SGHRS, CDR2 YFSETQ. V was cut by 4 bases and J by 8 bases, with 19 bases left in between. The CDR3 DNA reads TGCGCCAGCAGCCCAGGGCCTCTCCCGCGGGATGAGCAGTTCTTC. Translation: CASSPGPLPRDEQFF.

The V and J genes are TRBV14 and TRBJ2-2; D could derive from TRBD1 or TRBD2 (6 bases each). Germline V gene data show CDR1 as SGHDN and CDR2 as FVKESK. The CDR3 runs 15 residues. Trimming removed 1 base at V and 7 bases at J, with 13 bases between. CDR3 residues: CASSQVGGRSGELFF. CDR3 bases: TGTGCCAGCAGCCAAGTAGGGGGGCGTAGCGGGGAGCTGTTTTTT.

This chain uses TRBV28 with TRBJ1-2, with D hard to call. Between the trimmed V and J ends, which lost 4 bases and 0 bases, there was a span of 12 bases. This CDR3 region has 15 residues. From germline, CDR1 is MDHEN and CDR2 SYDVKM. CDR3 sequence: CASSSIGRANYGYTF. The CDR3 DNA is TGTGCCAGCAGTTCTATCGGGCGGGCTAACTATGGCTACACCTTC.

This chain uses TRBV24-1 with TRBJ1-5; 10 positions agree with TRBD1. Germline V gene data show CDR1 as KGHDR and CDR2 as SFDVKD. The CDR3 covers 16 residues. V gave up 5 bases and J gave up 6 bases; unmatched junction bases: 9. CDR3 coding DNA: TGTGCCACCAGTGGACCGGGACAGGGGTCCTTTCAGCCCCAGCATTTT. This encodes CATSGPGQGSFQPQHF.

This chain connects TRBV5-4 to TRBJ2-3; 7 bases agree with TRBD2. This CDR3 is 13 amino acids long. The V and J ends lost 6 bases and 6 bases, in that order; junction bases with no gene match: 7. The V gene's germline CDR1 is SGHNT and CDR2 YYREEE (reference sequence). The CDR3 DNA sequence: TGTGCCAGCACCTTTCTGGGAGGGGATACGCAGTATTTT. This codes for CASTFLGGDTQYF.

The V call is TRBV7-2, the J call TRBJ1-5; no definite D call. Germline V gene lookup returns CDR1 SGHTA and CDR2 FQGNSA. The CDR3 extends over 13 amino acids. Trimming shortened V by 2 bases and J by 9 bases, and 11 bases separated the two germline ends. The CDR3 sequence is CASSLLDRWPQHF. The DNA of the CDR3 is TGTGCCAGCAGCTTACTCGATAGGTGGCCCCAGCATTTT.

The chain joins TRBV7-2 to TRBJ1-1, with 7 bases identical to TRBD1. The CDR3 runs to 13 residues. With V trimmed by 9 bases and J by 4 bases, 8 bases remained unmatched. CDR1 and CDR2 from the germline V gene are SGHTA and FQGNSA. Here the CDR3 DNA reads TGTGCCAGTAAGCCGGCAGGGGGCACTGAAGCTTTCTTT. This translates into CASKPAGGTEAFF. The whole variable domain, remainder taken from reference TRBV7-2 and TRBJ1-1, is GAGVSQSPSNKVTEKGKDVELRCDPISGHTALYWYRQSLGQGLEFLIYFQGNSAPDKSGLPSDRFSAERTGGSVSTLTIQRTQQEDSAVYLCASKPAGGTEAFFGQGTRLTVV.

This clone occurred once. The rearrangement links TRBV19 to TRBJ2-1; perhaps TRBD2 as D (6 bases). V was trimmed by 2 bases and J by 5 bases, leaving 13 bases between them. CDR1 is LNHDA, CDR2 SQIVND, per germline (reference sequence). This CDR3 is 15 amino acids long. CDR3 nucleotides: TGTGCCAGTAGTATATCCTTAGGAGGGCACAATGAGCAGTTCTTC. The encoded protein is CASSISLGGHNEQFF.

The chain combines TRBV4-2 with TRBJ1-2, with D perhaps TRBD1 (6 bases). The CDR3 extends over 15 amino acids. V lost 0 bases, J lost 8 bases, and 16 bases lay in between. Germline assignment: CDR1 LGHNA and CDR2 YNFKEQ. Written as DNA, the CDR3 is TGTGCCAGCAGCCAAGAAGGGGGGGTTCTTGTGGGCTACACCTTC. This codes for CASSQEGGVLVGYTF.

The V gene is TRBV7-8, the J gene TRBJ2-7; D might be TRBD1 (5 bases). Trimming pared 2 bases from V and 3 bases from J, leaving 14 bases between. This CDR3 is built from 15 residues. CDR1 is SGHVS, CDR2 FQNEAQ, per germline. CDR3 sequence: CASSLSGAAGYEQYF. The CDR3 nucleotides read TGTGCCAGCAGCTTATCTGGGGCGGCTGGCTACGAGCAGTACTTC.

This clone was counted a single time. The CDR3 loop reads CASSLGGDRSYEQYF. DNA of the CDR3: TGTGCCAGCAGCTTGGGGGGGGACAGGTCCTACGAGCAGTACTTC. The chain carries TRBV7-6 and TRBJ2-7; weak D call: TRBD1 (8 bases). With 3 bases removed from V and 1 base from J, the gap between germline ends came to 13 bases. The germline V gene has CDR1 SGHVS and CDR2 FNYEAQ. This CDR3 has 15 residues.

The gene calls are TRBV11-1 and TRBJ1-6, with a weak D call TRBD1 (5 bases). Per germline, CDR1 SGHAT and CDR2 FQDESV (reference sequence). The length of the CDR3 is 15 residues. Trimming removed 4 bases at V and 9 bases at J, with 16 bases between. The CDR3 is CASSYEGRKVSPLHF. The CDR3 DNA follows: TGTGCCAGCAGCTACGAGGGACGGAAAGTTTCACCCCTCCACTTT. Drawing the rest from reference TRBV11-1 and TRBJ1-6, the complete variable domain is EAEVAQSPRYKITEKSQAVAFWCDPISGHATLYWYRQILGQGPELLVQFQDESVVDDSQLPKDRFSAERLKGVDSTLKIQPAELGDSAMYLCASSYEGRKVSPLHFGNGTRLTVT.

This chain joins TRBV28 and TRBJ1-3; D unresolved. Looked up from germline, CDR1 is MDHEN and CDR2 is SYDVKM. This CDR3 contains 14 residues. With 9 bases removed from V and 0 bases from J, the gap between germline ends came to 12 bases. CDR3 bases: TGTGCCAGTTCGGGAAGCATCTCTGGAAACACCATATATTTT. This gives the protein CASSGSISGNTIYF.

This clone appeared a single time. The chain uses TRBV30 and TRBJ1-1, with D unclear. The CDR3 is made up of 11 amino acids. The germline V gene encodes CDR1 GTSNPN and CDR2 SVGIG (reference sequence). Trimming removed 0 bases at V and 8 bases at J, with 7 bases between. Here the CDR3 DNA reads TGTGCCTGGAGTGTAACCAGAGAAGCTTTCTTT. Its translation: CAWSVTREAFF.

V gene TRBV5-8 combines with J gene TRBJ2-5, with TRBD2 identical over 8 bases. The germline CDR1 and CDR2 sequences are SGHTS and YDEGEE. There are 16 residues in the CDR3. Trimming cost V 0 bases and J 2 bases; bases outside gene matches: 6. CDR3 bases: TGTGCCAGCAGCTTGGGGGCCACTAGCGGTCAAGAGACCCAGTACTTC. Protein: CASSLGATSGQETQYF.

The CDR3 nucleotides are TGCGCCAGCAGCCAAGGGCCAGGAACTAATTCACCCCTCCACTTT. Translation: CASSQGPGTNSPLHF. The gene calls are TRBV4-1 and TRBJ1-6; D is ambiguous. V was cut by 1 base and J by 6 bases, with 10 bases left in between. Germline V lookup: CDR1 MGHRA, CDR2 YSYEKL. The length of the CDR3 is 15 residues.

The chain combines TRBV7-9 with TRBJ1-2; 7 nucleotides agree with TRBD1. This CDR3 is built from 15 residues. The junction had 9 bases not matched to a gene; V was cut back by 5 bases and J by 3 bases. Germline V lookup: CDR1 SEHNR, CDR2 FQNEAQ (reference sequence). CDR3 region: CASSVGEGAHYGYTF. The CDR3 DNA is TGTGCCAGCAGCGTCGGTGAGGGGGCCCACTATGGCTACACCTTC.

V gene TRBV12-3 or TRBV12-4 combines with J gene TRBJ2-1, with 7 bases lining up with TRBD2. CDR3 size: 12 residues. V lost 7 bases to trimming and J lost 9 bases; unmatched junction nucleotides: 6. In DNA, the CDR3 is TGTGCCAGCAACCACCCGGGGGGTGAGCAGTTCTTC. As protein: CASNHPGGEQFF.